This TCR beta chain stems from a study of CD8+ T cells in alopecia areata. Treatment reported: oral pan-JAK inhibitor, 5-10 mg twice daily. Isolated RNA was reverse transcribed into cDNA used as the sequencing template. Profiling relied on immunoSEQ multiplex PCR, and the TCRdb table lists in-frame clones only, not all of them. The sample has 100,000 to 120,000 clones; 55% to 60% are singletons. The sequence derives from a human donor with alopecia areata. The sample was CD4+ T cells sorted from blood, taken at week 24, from a patient treated with tofacitinib.

This chain's CDR3 is CASSPDRGRTDTQYF. The CDR3 region has the DNA TGTGCCAGCAGCCCGGACAGGGGGCGCACAGATACGCAGTATTTT. This sequence joins TRBV5-4 and TRBJ2-3, with TRBD1 matching 11 bases. Germline V gives CDR1 SGHNT, CDR2 YYREEE (reference sequence). This CDR3 is built from 15 residues. V was pared by 4 bases and J by 1 base, with 2 bases of the junction left unmatched.